This T cell receptor beta chain was captured in a study of identical twins' blood T cells. TCR cDNA libraries were made from RNA using a previously described, modified protocol. As processed by the authors: Clonotypes per individual ranged from about 95,000 to nearly 550,000. Using its own MiXCR run on the 5' RACE reads, TCRdb lists one record per CDR3 protein. Clone size and V and J calls follow TCRdb, not the original study. The sample has 350,000 to 450,000 distinct CDR3 sequences; roughly 31% are singletons. The donors were healthy female monozygous twins, three pairs in total. CDR1 and CDR2 from the germline V gene are SNHLY and FYNNEI. The CDR3 is 16 residues long. The V gene lost 4 bases and the J gene lost 6 bases, with 16 bases spanning the gap. This clonotype occurred many times.

The TCR was taken from a woman aged 18-49 years in good health. The chain links TRBV2 to TRBJ1-6; no definite D call. Sequenced: PBMCs. CDR3 DNA: TGTGCCAGCAGTGGGTTAGGCGGTACTACTAATTCACCCCTCCACTTT. Protein sequence: CASSGLGGTTNSPLHF.